Listed below are T cell receptor beta chains from one sample, sequenced in a study of shared clonotypes between healthy human individuals. The method was immunoSEQ multiplex PCR; TCRdb's version includes in-frame clones alone and lacks a portion of them. This table has 170,000 or so clones, about 68% appearing once. The source material was memory CD4+ T cells sorted from blood. The source is a man aged 25 to 40 in good health. Both conserved end residues are part of each CDR3. The D gene is left open where the match is weak. Clone size is not always given. Where it is, it says once, few, many or a class for expanded clones.

CDR3: CASSLTGDRAEQYF
DNA: TGTGCCAGCAGCCTGACAGGGGATCGTGCCGAGCAGTACTTC
J: TRBJ2-7
V: TRBV6-5
size: once
D: TRBD1

CDR3: CASSFASGSIGGELFF
DNA: TGCGCCAGCAGCTTCGCTAGCGGGAGTATAGGCGGGGAGCTGTTTTTT
J: TRBJ2-2
V: TRBV5-1
size: .
D: TRBD2

CDR3: CASSLRGGSGANVLTF
DNA: TGTGCCAGCAGCTTGCGTGGGGGCTCTGGGGCCAACGTCCTGACTTTC
J: TRBJ2-6
V: TRBV5-4
size: .
D: .

CDR3: CASSYLRGQAYNEQFF
DNA: TGTGCCAGCAGCTACTTGAGGGGACAGGCCTACAATGAGCAGTTCTTC
J: TRBJ2-1
V: TRBV6-5
size: .
D: TRBD1

CDR3: CASSDPGTGFNEQFF
DNA: TGCGCCAGCAGTGATCCCGGGACAGGGTTCAATGAGCAGTTCTTC
J: TRBJ2-1
V: TRBV10-1
size: .
D: TRBD1

CDR3: CASSLQTGFNYGYTF
DNA: TGTGCCAGCAGTTTGCAGACAGGGTTTAACTATGGCTACACCTTC
J: TRBJ1-2
V: TRBV28
size: .
D: TRBD1

CDR3: CASSEGQGWQETQYF
DNA: TGTGCCAGCAGTGAGGGACAGGGGTGGCAAGAGACCCAGTACTTC
J: TRBJ2-5
V: TRBV28
size: .
D: TRBD1

CDR3: CASSVALVWQTGELFF
DNA: TGTGCCAGCAGCGTAGCTTTGGTATGGCAGACCGGGGAGCTGTTTTTT
J: TRBJ2-2
V: TRBV9
size: .
D: .

CDR3: CASSELGSPPGYEQYF
DNA: TGTGCCAGCAGTGAGCTAGGTTCCCCTCCGGGGTACGAGCAGTACTTC
J: TRBJ2-7
V: TRBV6-1
size: .
D: .

CDR3: CASSQEGSAAYEQYF
DNA: TGCGCCAGCAGCCAAGAAGGGTCAGCAGCCTACGAGCAGTACTTC
J: TRBJ2-7
V: TRBV4-3
size: .
D: .

CDR3: CASSPDRGRDTQYF
DNA: TGTGCCAGCAGCCCCGACCGGGGGAGGGATACGCAGTATTTT
J: TRBJ2-3
V: TRBV7-2
size: .
D: .

CDR3: CASSQDSQGREAFF
DNA: TGTGCCAGCAGCCAAGATAGTCAGGGGAGGGAAGCTTTCTTT
J: TRBJ1-1
V: TRBV4-2
size: .
D: .

CDR3: CASSLGSGYEQYF
DNA: TGTGCCAGCAGTTTAGGGTCAGGCTACGAGCAGTACTTC
J: TRBJ2-7
V: TRBV6-5
size: .
D: .

CDR3: CASTRGGGYTF
DNA: TGTGCCAGCACGAGAGGCGGAGGCTACACCTTC
J: TRBJ1-2
V: TRBV6-5
size: .
D: .

CDR3: CASSPQGRVYEQYF
DNA: TGTGCCAGCAGCCCACAGGGGCGAGTCTACGAGCAGTACTTC
J: TRBJ2-7
V: TRBV11-2
size: .
D: TRBD1

CDR3: CASSVSAGDEQFF
DNA: TGTGCCAGCAGCGTCTCAGCCGGCGATGAGCAGTTCTTC
J: TRBJ2-1
V: TRBV9
size: .
D: .